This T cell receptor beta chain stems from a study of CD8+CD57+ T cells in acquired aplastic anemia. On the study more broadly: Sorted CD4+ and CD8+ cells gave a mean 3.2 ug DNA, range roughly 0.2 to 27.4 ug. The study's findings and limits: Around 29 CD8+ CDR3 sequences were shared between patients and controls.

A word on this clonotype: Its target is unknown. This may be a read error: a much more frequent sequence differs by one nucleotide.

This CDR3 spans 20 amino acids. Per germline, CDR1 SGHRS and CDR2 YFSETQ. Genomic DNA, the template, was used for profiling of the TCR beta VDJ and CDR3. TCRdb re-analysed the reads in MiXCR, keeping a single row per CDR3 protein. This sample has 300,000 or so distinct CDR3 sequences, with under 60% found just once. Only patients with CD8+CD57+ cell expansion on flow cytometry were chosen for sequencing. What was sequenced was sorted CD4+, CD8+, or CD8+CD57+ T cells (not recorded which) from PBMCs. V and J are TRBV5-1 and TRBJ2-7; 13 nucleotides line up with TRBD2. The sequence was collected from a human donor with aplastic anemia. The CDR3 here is CAGSLVTSGRDMLGSYEQYF. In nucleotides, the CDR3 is TGCGCCGGCAGCTTGGTAACTAGCGGGAGGGATATGCTTGGGTCCTACGAGCAGTACTTC.